This is a list of T cell receptor beta chains from one sample in a study of persistence of HIV-infected CD4 T cells. The antigens of these receptors remain unknown. Assay: immunoSEQ multiplex PCR; the TCRdb copy retains only in-frame clones and omits some. The sample consists of approximately 31,000 clones, 82% of them appearing once. The starting material was CD4+ T cells sorted from PBMCs after approximately 20-hour stimulation, obtained from a patient who received antiretroviral therapy. These TCRs come from an adult woman with HIV who was CMV-seropositive. CDR3s include the opening cysteine and the closing phenylalanine or tryptophan. D genes are given only for firm matches. Clone size appears in some rows only: once, few, many, or a class for an expanded clone.

d_gene	abundance	j_gene	v_gene	CDR3nt	CDR3aa
TRBD1	-	TRBJ2-7	TRBV4-3	TGCGCCAGCAGCCAAGGTTCCGGGACAGGGGCCTACGAGCAGTACTTC	CASSQGSGTGAYEQYF
TRBD1	once	TRBJ1-2	TRBV30	TGTGCCTGGAGTGGATCGGACAGGGGCCACTATGGCTACACCTTC	CAWSGSDRGHYGYTF
TRBD1	-	TRBJ1-2	TRBV6-4	TGTGCCAGCAGTCACCGGGACAGATTTAGAGGGACCTTC	CASSHRDRFRGTF
TRBD2	-	TRBJ2-1	TRBV9	TGTGCCAGCAGCCTTAGCGGGGGGGCCTACAATGAGCAGTTCTTC	CASSLSGGAYNEQFF
TRBD2	few	TRBJ2-7	TRBV7-2	TGTGCCAGCAGCCGGGCCCGGGGGGCCTACGAGCAGTACTTC	CASSRARGAYEQYF
TRBD2	-	TRBJ2-1	TRBV5-4	TGTGCCAGCAGCGAACCGGGACTAAAAACAAATGAGCAGTTCTTC	CASSEPGLKTNEQFF
TRBD1	-	TRBJ2-7	TRBV7-8	TGTGCCAGCAGCCCGGACCGGACAGGTCTTTCTTTGGGGTCCTACGAGCAGTACTTC	CASSPDRTGLSLGSYEQYF
TRBD1	-	TRBJ1-2	TRBV18	TGTGCCAGCTCCCCCGGGACAGGGACGAACTATGGCTACACCTTC	CASSPGTGTNYGYTF
-	-	TRBJ2-5	TRBV7-6	TGTGCCAGCAGCCAAACAGGGAGAGAGACCCAGTACTTC	CASSQTGRETQYF
-	-	TRBJ2-2	TRBV4-1	TGCGCCAGCAGGAGGCAGGGGAACACCGGGGAGCTGTTTTTT	CASRRQGNTGELFF
-	-	TRBJ1-2	TRBV6-5	TGTGCCAGCAGTTACGGGCCGGGTTTCGGCTACACCTTC	CASSYGPGFGYTF
-	few	TRBJ2-7	TRBV4-1	TGCGCCAGCAGCTACGGGAGACAGGTATACGAGCAGTACTTC	CASSYGRQVYEQYF
TRBD2	-	TRBJ2-1	TRBV24-1	TGTGCCACCAGTGATTTAGGAGCGGGGGGGCGAGCGACTGAGCAGTTCTTC	CATSDLGAGGRATEQFF
TRBD1	-	TRBJ2-7	TRBV19	TGTGCCAGTAGTATAGATGAACGCTGGACAGGGAGGTCGGGAGAGCAGTACTTC	CASSIDERWTGRSGEQYF
-	-	TRBJ2-7	TRBV5-1	TGCGCCAGCAGCCCGTTGGAGGGAGTTTCCTACGAGCAGTACTTC	CASSPLEGVSYEQYF
-	-	TRBJ2-5	TRBV2	TGTGCCAGCAGTGATCCGGGCCTCCAAGAGACCCAGTACTTC	CASSDPGLQETQYF
TRBD1	-	TRBJ2-3	TRBV27	TGTGCCAGCAGGAAAAACGGACAGGGGGACGCAGATACGCAGTATTTT	CASRKNGQGDADTQYF
TRBD1	-	TRBJ1-2	TRBV20-1	TGCAGTGCTAGTTCAGGGGGCGGAAACTATGGCTACACCTTC	CSASSGGGNYGYTF
-	few	TRBJ1-5	TRBV3-1/TRBV3-2	TGTGCCAGCAGCCAAGGAGAAGGGGTGGCAGGGGTTTTGGGAAGCAATCAGCCCCAGCATTTT	CASSQGEGVAGVLGSNQPQHF
-	-	TRBJ1-1	TRBV11-3	TGTGCCAGCAGCCCCCGGACCGGGAACACTGAAGCTTTCTTT	CASSPRTGNTEAFF
TRBD1	-	TRBJ1-5	TRBV5-5	TGTGCCAGCAGCCGAGACAGGGGAGAGGATCAGCCCCAGCATTTT	CASSRDRGEDQPQHF
-	-	TRBJ2-6	TRBV6-6	TGTGCCAGCAGTCCCCCAGGGCATGTTGGTGGGGCCAACGTCCTGACTTTC	CASSPPGHVGGANVLTF
-	-	TRBJ2-7	TRBV7-2	TGTGCCAGCAGCTTGGTACGTTCTTTCTCCTACGAGCAGTACTTC	CASSLVRSFSYEQYF
TRBD1	-	TRBJ1-2	TRBV6-6	TGTGCCAGCAGACAATATCCGGGACAGGGGGCGTATGGCTACACCTTC	CASRQYPGQGAYGYTF
TRBD2	-	TRBJ2-1	TRBV27	TGTGCCAGCAGTCGAAAAGCCGGGGGGAGCGTCTACAATGAGCAGTTCTTC	CASSRKAGGSVYNEQFF
-	-	TRBJ1-4	TRBV27	TGTGCCAGCAGTCGCAGGGGCTCAACTAATGAAAAACTGTTTTTT	CASSRRGSTNEKLFF
-	-	TRBJ2-2	TRBV27	TGTGCCAGCAGACGTAGTCGCAAGAACACCGGGGAGCTGTTTTTT	CASRRSRKNTGELFF
TRBD1	-	TRBJ2-7	TRBV19	TGTGCCAGTCAAGACAGGGGGATCTCGGACGAGCAGTACTTC	CASQDRGISDEQYF
-	-	TRBJ2-5	TRBV5-4	TGTGCCAGCAGCCCGTCGGGACCTGAAGAGACCCAGTACTTC	CASSPSGPEETQYF
TRBD2	-	TRBJ2-1	TRBV7-9	TGTGCCAGCAGCCGAGGGACTAGCGGGGGATCTGAGCAGTTCTTC	CASSRGTSGGSEQFF
TRBD1	-	TRBJ1-2	TRBV29-1	TGCAGCGTAGGACAGGGAGCAAACTATGGCTACACCTTC	CSVGQGANYGYTF
TRBD1	few	TRBJ1-1	TRBV7-3	TGTGCCAGCAGCTCTACAGGGGCGAACACTGAAGCTTTCTTT	CASSSTGANTEAFF
-	-	TRBJ2-1	TRBV29-1	TGCAGCGTTGTGGGGGGAAGCTCCTACAATGAGCAGTTCTTC	CSVVGGSSYNEQFF
TRBD1	-	TRBJ2-5	TRBV28	TGTGCCAGCACCCTGGGACAGATGGAGACCCAGTACTTC	CASTLGQMETQYF
-	-	TRBJ1-3	TRBV11-2	TGTGCCAGCAGCTCTTCGAGAAACACCATATATTTT	CASSSSRNTIYF
TRBD1	-	TRBJ2-2	TRBV13	TGTGCCAGCAGCTTATTCCGGGGACAGGGTTATGGCGGGGAGCTGTTTTTT	CASSLFRGQGYGGELFF
TRBD1	medium-sized	TRBJ1-1	TRBV7-2	TGTGCCAGCAGCATAGTACAGGGGGCAGGTGAAGCTTTCTTT	CASSIVQGAGEAFF
-	-	TRBJ1-2	TRBV19	TGTGCCAGTAGTATTTCCAACATAATAACGAGATGGGATTATGGCTACACCTTC	CASSISNIITRWDYGYTF
TRBD2	-	TRBJ2-1	TRBV7-2	TGTGCCAGCAGCCTAGCGGGGGGGCCGTCCTACAATGAGCAGTTCTTC	CASSLAGGPSYNEQFF
TRBD2	once	TRBJ2-1	TRBV5-5	TGTGCCAGCAGCCGCCTAGCGGGATCTTACAATGAGCAGTTCTTC	CASSRLAGSYNEQFF
TRBD2	few	TRBJ2-5	TRBV24-1	TGTGCCACCAGCGGGACTAGCGGGGGCCGACAGGAAGAGACCCAGTACTTC	CATSGTSGGRQEETQYF
-	-	TRBJ1-3	TRBV7-9	TGTGCCACCGACACGCCAGGCATCTCTGGAAACACCATATATTTT	CATDTPGISGNTIYF
-	-	TRBJ2-1	TRBV7-8	TGTGCCAGCAGCTACTTCGGGACCGGTGCCTACAATGAGCAGTTCTTC	CASSYFGTGAYNEQFF
TRBD1	-	TRBJ1-2	TRBV13	TGTGCCAGCAGCTCCCGAGGGGTTACAGGGGGTGATTTTAACTATGGCTACACCTTC	CASSSRGVTGGDFNYGYTF
TRBD1	-	TRBJ2-2	TRBV5-1	TGCGCCAGCAGCCGGACGGTGGGACAGGGGGCGTTCGGGGAGCTGTTTTTT	CASSRTVGQGAFGELFF
-	-	TRBJ2-1	TRBV7-2	TGTGCCAGCAGCTTAGGTTTCTCCGGACTTGAGCAGTTCTTC	CASSLGFSGLEQFF
-	-	TRBJ1-5	TRBV27	TGTGCCAGCAGCCCCCAAGCAGGGAGTATAGGAAATCAGCCCCAGCATTTT	CASSPQAGSIGNQPQHF
-	once	TRBJ1-1	TRBV2	TGTGCCAGCATAGTAGGACCCGGAAACACTGAAGCTTTCTTT	CASIVGPGNTEAFF
-	-	TRBJ2-2	TRBV27	TGTGCCAGCCGGTTACGGAGGGTCGGCACCGGGGAGCTGTTTTTT	CASRLRRVGTGELFF
TRBD2	-	TRBJ2-7	TRBV19	TGTGCCAGTAGTATTGGGAGGGCCTACGAGCAGTACTTC	CASSIGRAYEQYF
-	-	TRBJ1-1	TRBV18	TGTGCCAGCTCACCACAAGTGGTTCACGGGGTGGGGACTGAAGCTTTCTTT	CASSPQVVHGVGTEAFF
-	-	TRBJ1-1	TRBV3-1/TRBV3-2	TGTGCCAGCAGCCTAAGCAGGTGGGGAGACACTGAAGCTTTCTTT	CASSLSRWGDTEAFF
-	few	TRBJ2-6	TRBV3-1/TRBV3-2	TGTGCCAGCAGCCAAGATCGGCGGCGAATCTCTGGGGCCAACGTCCTGACTTTC	CASSQDRRRISGANVLTF
-	-	TRBJ2-1	TRBV7-3	TGTGCCAGCAGCTCGCCGGGGGACAGTCGCAATGAGCAGTTCTTC	CASSSPGDSRNEQFF
-	-	TRBJ1-1	TRBV29-1	TGCAGCGGTCGGTGGGGGGTAGAGAAGGCTTTCTTT	CSGRWGVEKAFF